These 8 T cell receptor beta chains came from one sample sequenced in a study of cytomegalovirus exposure and HLA in healthy donors. With 60 Vbeta and 13 Jbeta primers, the PCR was carried out. Measured with immunoSEQ multiplex PCR; TCRdb has only the in-frame clones, and not every one. Of 150,000 to 200,000 clones listed, around 63% were seen once; the top ten hold around 4.5%. Source material: PBMCs. The receptors originated from a woman younger than 35 in good health and CMV-seropositive.

The J gene is TRBJ1-1, the V gene TRBV5-1; 10 bases map to TRBD1. After removal of 3 bases from V and 4 bases from J, the junction contained 3 bases not matched to a gene. The CDR3 spans 14 residues. CDR1 and CDR2 from the germline V gene are SGHRS and YFSETQ. CDR3 in DNA: TGCGCCAGCAGCTATGGACAGGGGGGCACTGAAGCTTTCTTT. Translated, it gives CASSYGQGGTEAFF.

The chain has TRBV6-5 and TRBJ1-2; 8 positions match TRBD1. Germline V CDR1 and CDR2: MNHEY, SVGAGI. The junction had 14 bases not matched to a gene; V was cut back by 10 bases and J by 4 bases. The CDR3 is 15 residues long. The CDR3 sequence is CATSLHRGEAYGYTF. Written as DNA, the CDR3 is TGTGCCACCTCGCTACACAGGGGGGAAGCCTATGGCTACACCTTC.

The chain joins TRBV7-8 to TRBJ2-5; a possible D gene is TRBD2 (5 bases). The DNA matches TRBJ2-7 better at its end, which makes the J call doubtful. The CDR3 is 13 amino acids. Germline V gene sequence: CDR1 SGHVS, CDR2 FQNEAQ. The chain's CDR3 is CASSQRGSYEQYF. The DNA of the CDR3 is TGTGCCAGCAGCCAGAGAGGGTCCTACGAGCAGTACTTC.

The chain recombines TRBV5-1 with TRBJ2-1, with TRBD2 identical over 13 bases. Trimming removed 5 bases from V and 8 bases from J; junction bases left unmatched: 7. Per the germline V gene, CDR1 is SGHRS and CDR2 is YFSETQ. The CDR3 runs to 15 residues. The CDR3 here is CASSTGLAGTDEQFF. The CDR3 bases are TGCGCCAGCAGTACGGGACTAGCGGGAACCGATGAGCAGTTCTTC. Combining the CDR3 with reference TRBV5-1 and TRBJ2-1 gives the whole variable domain KAGVTQTPRYLIKTRGQQVTLSCSPISGHRSVSWYQQTPGQGLQFLFEYFSETQRNKGNFPGRFSGRQFSNSRSEMNVSTLELGDSALYLCASSTGLAGTDEQFFGPGTRLTVL.

The count of this clone is one. The CDR3 sequence is CASSYSPTGTNYGYTF. CDR3 DNA sequence: TGTGCCAGCAGTTACTCCCCTACGGGGACTAACTATGGCTACACCTTC. J is TRBJ1-2 and V is TRBV6-5; D remains ambiguous. Germline V gene sequence: CDR1 MNHEY, CDR2 SVGAGI. Trimming removed 0 bases at V and 0 bases at J, with 11 bases between. CDR3 length equals 16 residues.

The rearrangement joins TRBV19 to TRBJ2-1, with 10 bases matching TRBD2. The V segment lost 7 bases and the J segment 7 bases; nucleotides outside the gene matches: 10. In germline, CDR1 is LNHDA, CDR2 SQIVND (reference sequence). The CDR3 is 15 residues long. In nucleotides, the CDR3 is TGTGCCAGTACTAGCGGGAGATGGGGGAAAAATGAGCAGTTCTTC. Translated: CASTSGRWGKNEQFF.

This rearrangement joins TRBV18 to TRBJ2-7; TRBD1 matches at 9 bases. Per germline, CDR1 KGHSH and CDR2 LQKENI. J gave up 7 bases and V 1 base, and 11 bases lay outside the gene matches. The CDR3 is 16 amino acids. The CDR3 spells CASSPQRPQGAGEQYF. CDR3 DNA sequence: TGTGCCAGCTCACCACAGAGGCCACAGGGGGCGGGAGAGCAGTACTTC.

The chain is built from TRBV18 and TRBJ2-5; a weak D match, TRBD2 (6 bases). Trimming pared 5 bases from V and 1 base from J, leaving 8 bases between. The CDR3 loop spans 13 amino acids. Germline CDR1 is KGHSH and CDR2 is LQKENI. The CDR3 bases are TGTGCCAGCTCAGGGGACTTCCAAGAGACCCAGTACTTC. It translates to CASSGDFQETQYF. The entire variable domain, with the rest obtained from reference TRBV18 and TRBJ2-5, is as follows: NAGVMQNPRHLVRRRGQEARLRCSPMKGHSHVYWYRQLPEEGLKFMVYLQKENIIDESGMPKERFSAEFPKEGPSILRIQQVVRGDSAAYFCASSGDFQETQYFGPGTRLLVL.